What follows are 30 T cell receptor beta chains derived from one specimen sequenced in a study of blood T cell repertoires in COVID-19. Using immunoSEQ multiplex PCR, the repertoire was profiled, and TCRdb retains in-frame clones only, with some absent. The sample has fewer than 350,000 clones, about 85% seen once; the top ten hold 2.5% to 3%. Sequencing was done on a sample of PBMCs or T cells enriched from blood (not recorded which). These receptor sequences come from a woman aged 45-65 years who had recovered from COVID-19.

The CDR3 here is CASSSPNGAEETQYF. Here the CDR3 DNA reads TGCGCCAGCAGCTCACCCAATGGGGCAGAAGAGACCCAGTACTTC. The chain couples TRBV5-1 to TRBJ2-5, with TRBD1 as a possible D gene (5 bases). Germline V CDR1 and CDR2: SGHRS, YFSETQ. Trimming removed 3 bases from V and 3 bases from J, with 15 bases in between. The CDR3 length is 15 residues.

The chain uses TRBV15 and TRBJ1-5; D not certain. Germline V gene sequence: CDR1 LNHNV, CDR2 YYDKDF (reference sequence). The V end was cut by 2 bases, the J end by 1 base, with 9 bases between. The CDR3 length is 15 residues. The CDR3 DNA reads as TGTGCCACCAGCAGAAGTGGGCGAAGCAATCAGCCCCAGCATTTT. Protein sequence: CATSRSGRSNQPQHF.

V gene TRBV6-5 combines with J gene TRBJ1-2, with D perhaps matching TRBD1 (6 bases). V was clipped by 0 bases and J by 2 bases, with 10 bases between them. Germline loops: CDR1 MNHEY, CDR2 SVGAGI. This CDR3 has 15 amino acids. CDR3 bases: TGTGCCAGCAGTTACTCACCTACAGGGAACTATGGCTACACCTTC. Its protein product is CASSYSPTGNYGYTF.

This clone was observed a few times. The genes are TRBV19 and TRBJ2-5; the match to TRBD2 covers 9 bases. Per the germline V gene, CDR1 is LNHDA and CDR2 is SQIVND (reference sequence). The V segment lost 3 bases and the J segment 7 bases; nucleotides outside the gene matches: 15. The CDR3 runs 17 residues. CDR3 nucleotide sequence: TGTGCCAGTAGTATTCAGGGGCGGGAGGGCGGCCTAGGGACCCAGTACTTC. It codes for CASSIQGREGGLGTQYF.

The chain recombines TRBV6-5 with TRBJ1-1; TRBD1 aligns across 7 bases. Germline-derived CDR1 and CDR2 are MNHEY and SVGAGI. The CDR3 extends over 14 amino acids. V lost 5 bases, J lost 3 bases, and 6 bases stayed unmatched. The CDR3 reads CASSPRGQYTEAFF. In DNA, the CDR3 is TGTGCCAGCAGTCCCCGGGGACAGTACACTGAAGCTTTCTTT.

The chain couples TRBV7-9 to TRBJ1-2, with a tentative D call TRBD1 (6 bases). Germline V gene sequence: CDR1 SEHNR, CDR2 FQNEAQ (reference sequence). The CDR3 covers 14 residues. V lost 4 bases, J lost 7 bases, and 16 bases lay in between. CDR3: CASSYRDKRTGYTF. The CDR3 DNA sequence: TGTGCCAGCAGCTACCGGGACAAACGAACTGGCTACACCTTC.

The gene calls are TRBV7-8 and TRBJ2-1, with TRBD2 matching 8 bases. The CDR3 is 18 residues long. Germline V gene sequence: CDR1 SGHVS, CDR2 FQNEAQ. Trimming took 1 base from V and 5 from J; bases not matched to a gene: 13. CDR3 protein: CASSLVIVRGRSDNEQFF. CDR3 nucleotides: TGTGCCAGCAGCTTAGTTATCGTGCGCGGGAGGTCTGACAATGAGCAGTTCTTC.

The chain couples TRBV2 to TRBJ1-3; D gene uncertain. Trimming removed 1 base from V and 0 bases from J, with 4 bases in between. The CDR3 is 14 amino acids. Germline CDR1 reads SNHLY; CDR2 reads FYNNEI. Written as DNA, the CDR3 is TGTGCCAGCAGTGAAGTCCGCTCTGGAAACACCATATATTTT. Amino acids: CASSEVRSGNTIYF.

The V gene is TRBV9, the J gene TRBJ1-1; no clear D. V dropped 0 bases and J dropped 4 bases, with 4 bases sitting between them. CDR3 length: 12 residues. The V gene's germline CDR1 is SGDLS and CDR2 YYNGEE. The CDR3 here is CASSVGGTEAFF. CDR3 in DNA: TGTGCCAGCAGCGTAGGCGGCACTGAAGCTTTCTTT.

This clone showed up just once. For the CDR3, the DNA is TGCGCCAGCAGCTTGGAACCACTCTCCGGAAACACCATATATTTT. Protein: CASSLEPLSGNTIYF. The rearrangement uses TRBV5-1 and TRBJ1-3; unclear D gene. CDR3 size: 15 residues. Germline CDR1 is SGHRS and CDR2 is YFSETQ. Trimming cost V 0 bases and J 4 bases, with 11 bases left between them.

CDR3: CASSLDRLDNNEQFF. The DNA of the CDR3 is TGTGCCAGCAGCTTAGATCGGCTAGATAACAATGAGCAGTTCTTC. The V and J genes are TRBV11-2 and TRBJ2-1; no clear D. The CDR3 sequence is 15 residues long. The V end lost 0 bases, the J end lost 5 bases, and 11 bases lay between the germline ends. In germline, CDR1 is SGHAT, CDR2 FQNNGV.

The V gene is TRBV6-5, the J gene TRBJ2-7; 7 bases map to TRBD2. Looked up from germline, CDR1 is MNHEY and CDR2 is SVGAGI. The CDR3 sequence is 15 residues long. Germline trimming cut 2 bases from V and 0 bases from J; bases unmatched to any gene: 4. The CDR3 DNA follows: TGTGCCAGCAGTTACGAGCGGGGAAGCTCCTACGAGCAGTACTTC. This encodes CASSYERGSSYEQYF.

The chain employs TRBV9 and TRBJ1-5, with D possibly being TRBD1 (6 bases). The CDR3 has 15 residues. CDR1 and CDR2 from the germline V gene are SGDLS and YYNGEE. V dropped 0 bases and J dropped 4 bases, with 11 bases sitting between them. Here the CDR3 reads CASSVGPGANQPQHF. As DNA, the CDR3 is TGTGCCAGCAGCGTAGGTCCAGGGGCTAATCAGCCCCAGCATTTT.

This chain links TRBV5-1 with TRBJ2-1; D possibly corresponds to TRBD2 (5 bases). The CDR3 extends over 15 amino acids. CDR1 and CDR2 from the germline V gene are SGHRS and YFSETQ. Deletions cut 4 bases from V and 4 bases from J, with 15 bases between. CDR3 amino acids: CASSPNGLSYNEQFF. CDR3 nucleotide sequence: TGCGCCAGCAGCCCGAATGGACTTTCATACAATGAGCAGTTCTTC. The full variable domain, completed using reference TRBV5-1 and TRBJ2-1, is KAGVTQTPRYLIKTRGQQVTLSCSPISGHRSVSWYQQTPGQGLQFLFEYFSETQRNKGNFPGRFSGRQFSNSRSEMNVSTLELGDSALYLCASSPNGLSYNEQFFGPGTRLTVL.

The chain combines TRBV19 with TRBJ1-2, with 7 bases aligning to TRBD1. Trimming took 5 bases from V and 8 from J; bases not matched to a gene: 17. Germline V gene lookup returns CDR1 LNHDA and CDR2 SQIVND (reference sequence). This CDR3 has 16 amino acids. The CDR3 here is CASSGGDRDWLNGYTF. CDR3 nucleotide sequence: TGTGCCAGTAGTGGGGGCGACAGGGACTGGCTGAACGGCTACACCTTC.

The CDR3 spells CASSPFPSRGGYTF. The DNA of the CDR3 is TGTGCCAGCTCACCGTTCCCCTCACGGGGAGGCTACACCTTC. The gene calls are TRBV18 and TRBJ1-2; D gene uncertain. The CDR3 totals 14 residues. Germline CDR1 is KGHSH and CDR2 is LQKENI. With 3 bases removed from V and 8 bases from J, the gap between germline ends came to 16 bases.

The chain couples TRBV4-1 to TRBJ1-1; 8 positions match TRBD1. With V trimmed by 4 bases and J by 1 base, 14 bases remained unmatched. Germline V CDR1 and CDR2: MGHRA, YSYEKL. CDR3 size: 18 residues. Written as DNA, the CDR3 is TGCGCCAGCAGCCCCCGATTAGGAGGGACAGGCAAGAACACTGAAGCTTTCTTT. This gives the protein CASSPRLGGTGKNTEAFF.

The V gene is TRBV4-2, the J gene TRBJ1-1, with D perhaps TRBD1 (5 bases). The germline V gene has CDR1 LGHNA and CDR2 YNFKEQ. Trimming removed 0 bases from V and 6 bases from J, with 14 bases in between. The CDR3 is 15 amino acids. CDR3 loop: CASSQEADRYSEAFF. As DNA, the CDR3 is TGTGCCAGCAGCCAAGAGGCCGACAGATATTCTGAAGCTTTCTTT.

The chain combines TRBV18 with TRBJ1-1; D might be TRBD1 (5 bases). The germline gives CDR1 KGHSH, CDR2 LQKENI. With 4 bases removed from V and 3 bases from J, the gap between germline ends came to 15 bases. The CDR3 is 15 amino acids. This CDR3 reads CASSLEGLEYTEAFF. DNA of the CDR3: TGTGCCAGCTCACTGGAGGGGCTAGAGTACACTGAAGCTTTCTTT.

The J gene is TRBJ2-7, the V gene TRBV6-5; TRBD1 aligns across 10 bases. The CDR3 contains 15 residues. Germline V gene sequence: CDR1 MNHEY, CDR2 SVGAGI. The V gene end was trimmed by 4 bases and the J gene end by 2 bases; junction bases not matched to a gene: 5. The CDR3 nucleotides are TGTGCCAGCAGTTTTCCCGGGACAGGGGCCTACGAGCAGTACTTC. It yields the protein CASSFPGTGAYEQYF.

V usage is TRBV11-3 and J usage is TRBJ1-2; unclear D gene. Germline loops: CDR1 SGHNT, CDR2 YENEEA. V was pared by 1 base and J by 4 bases, with 13 bases between. The CDR3 has 15 amino acids. CDR3 sequence reads: CASSLARQVVYGYTF. Here the CDR3 DNA reads TGTGCCAGCAGCTTAGCGCGCCAGGTAGTCTATGGCTACACCTTC.

This clone was observed a single time. V usage is TRBV7-2 and J usage is TRBJ2-3; weak D call: TRBD2 (6 bases). The germline gives CDR1 SGHTA, CDR2 FQGNSA. V lost 3 bases, J lost 2 bases, and 15 bases lay in between. CDR3 size: 16 residues. CDR3 amino acids: CASSFSFGGATDTQYF. The CDR3 nucleotides are TGTGCCAGCAGCTTCTCATTCGGCGGGGCCACAGATACGCAGTATTTT.

The sample holds one count of this clone. The CDR3 reads CASSGDGVGNSPLHF. The CDR3 coding sequence is TGTGCCAGCAGTGGCGACGGAGTTGGGAATTCACCCCTCCACTTT. This chain links TRBV6-6 with TRBJ1-6; D gene ambiguous. The ends were cut back, 5 bases at V and 7 bases at J, with 15 bases in the middle. CDR3 length: 15 residues. The germline V gene has CDR1 MNHNY and CDR2 SVGAGI (reference sequence).

The rearrangement uses TRBV25-1 and TRBJ2-1, with TRBD2 matching 9 bases. After removal of 3 bases from V and 5 bases from J, the junction contained 2 bases not matched to a gene. CDR1 and CDR2 (germline): MGHDK, SYGVNS. The CDR3 is 14 amino acids. The CDR3 loop reads CASSERGGNNEQFF. The CDR3 DNA sequence: TGTGCCAGCAGTGAGCGGGGGGGTAACAATGAGCAGTTCTTC. Based on the CDR3 plus reference TRBV25-1 and TRBJ2-1, the full variable domain is EADIYQTPRYLVIGTGKKITLECSQTMGHDKMYWYQQDPGMELHLIHYSYGVNSTEKGDLSSESTVSRIRTEHFPLTLESARPSHTSQYLCASSERGGNNEQFFGPGTRLTVL.

This chain links TRBV3-1 (or the pseudogene TRBV3-2) with TRBJ2-5; maybe TRBD1 (5 bases). The ends were cut back, 1 base at V and 5 bases at J, with 14 bases in the middle. Germline CDR1 and CDR2: LGHDT and YNNKEL (reference sequence). The CDR3 is made up of 15 amino acids. The CDR3 bases are TGTGCCAGCAGCCAAGGAAGGGGCCAGGCGGAGACCCAGTACTTC. Translated: CASSQGRGQAETQYF.

This sequence joins TRBV5-4 and TRBJ1-1; D perhaps matches TRBD1 (5 bases). The CDR3 has 15 amino acids. The ends were cut back, 4 bases at V and 0 bases at J, with 13 bases in the middle. Germline CDR1 is SGHNT and CDR2 is YYREEE (reference sequence). In DNA, the CDR3 is TGTGCCAGCAGCCAAGCCGGACATATGAACACTGAAGCTTTCTTT. It translates to CASSQAGHMNTEAFF. The full variable domain, completed using reference TRBV5-4 and TRBJ1-1, is ETGVTQSPTHLIKTRGQQVTLRCSSQSGHNTVSWYQQALGQGPQFIFQYYREEENGRGNFPPRFSGLQFPNYSSELNVNALELDDSALYLCASSQAGHMNTEAFFGQGTRLTVV.

J is TRBJ1-3 and V is TRBV29-1; D ambiguous. CDR1 and CDR2 from the germline V gene are SQVTM and ANQGSEA. The length of the CDR3 is 12 residues. V dropped 0 bases and J dropped 4 bases, with 4 bases sitting between them. CDR3 in amino acids: CSVEDQGNTIYF. In DNA form, the CDR3 reads TGCAGCGTTGAAGATCAGGGAAACACCATATATTTT.

The V gene is TRBV30, the J gene TRBJ2-5; TRBD1 matches at 8 bases. Germline values: CDR1 GTSNPN, CDR2 SVGIG (reference sequence). J gave up 5 bases and V 0 bases, and 11 bases lay outside the gene matches. The CDR3 length is 16 residues. CDR3 sequence reads: CAWSVPRTGNGETQYF. The CDR3 nucleotides are TGTGCCTGGAGTGTACCTCGGACAGGGAACGGGGAGACCCAGTACTTC.

The table lists this clone with a few counts. The chain has TRBV11-3 and TRBJ2-7, with a possible D match to TRBD1 (6 bases). Germline values: CDR1 SGHNT, CDR2 YENEEA. This CDR3 contains 15 residues. V was trimmed by 4 bases and J by 5 bases, leaving 18 bases between them. The CDR3 bases are TGTGCCAGCAGCTCGGAGAGGGGGATCCCCAACGAGCAGTACTTC. This gives the protein CASSSERGIPNEQYF.

Details on this clone: The sample has other DNA sequences that encode this CDR3 too. The V gene is TRBV28, the J gene TRBJ2-5, with no clear D. CDR3 length equals 12 residues. The germline V and J ends were trimmed by 4 bases and 2 bases, with 5 bases remaining between them. In germline, CDR1 is MDHEN, CDR2 SYDVKM. CDR3 DNA sequence: TGTGCCAGCAGTTCGGGTCAAGAGACCCAGTACTTC. It specifies CASSSGQETQYF.